Listed below are T cell receptor beta chains from one sample, sequenced in a study of cytomegalovirus exposure and HLA in healthy donors. Assay used: immunoSEQ multiplex PCR; TCRdb lists only in-frame clones, some missing. The sample shows 100,000 to 150,000 clones, about 70% of them seen only once. Sample: PBMCs. The source is a woman aged 55 to 70 in good health and CMV-seropositive. Both conserved end residues are part of each CDR3. The D gene is left open where the match is weak. Some rows mark clone size as missing; the rest say once, few, many or name a class of expanded clone.

D gene,V gene,J gene,clone size,CDR3 protein,CDR3 DNA
NA,TRBV10-3,TRBJ1-1,NA,CAISSQMNTEAFF,TGTGCCATCAGTAGTCAGATGAACACTGAAGCTTTCTTT
TRBD2,TRBV27,TRBJ2-7,NA,CASSLWGGEQYF,TGTGCCAGCAGTTTATGGGGGGGCGAGCAGTACTTC
NA,TRBV2,TRBJ2-3,NA,CASSGGRTDTQYF,TGTGCCAGCAGTGGGGGGCGCACAGATACGCAGTATTTT
NA,TRBV5-6,TRBJ1-6,NA,CASSQGVNSPLHF,TGTGCCAGCAGTCAAGGGGTGAATTCACCCCTCCACTTT
TRBD1,TRBV10-1,TRBJ1-2,few,CASSERTGYGYTF,TGCGCCAGCAGTGAGCGGACAGGTTATGGCTACACCTTC
NA,TRBV7-9,TRBJ1-1,NA,CASSLGQLNTEAFF,TGTGCCAGCAGCTTAGGACAGCTGAACACTGAAGCTTTCTTT
TRBD1,TRBV6-1,TRBJ1-1,NA,CASSEYRGTEAFF,TGTGCCAGCAGTGAGTACAGGGGAACTGAAGCTTTCTTT
TRBD1,TRBV5-1,TRBJ1-2,few,CASSWDRDYGYTF,TGCGCCAGCAGCTGGGACAGGGACTATGGCTACACCTTC
NA,TRBV6-1,TRBJ1-4,NA,CASSEAQFNEKLFF,TGTGCCAGCAGTGAAGCCCAGTTTAATGAAAAACTGTTTTTT
NA,TRBV5-1,TRBJ2-7,NA,CASSWGGRGSDEQYF,TGCGCCAGCAGCTGGGGGGGGCGCGGGTCGGACGAGCAGTACTTC
NA,TRBV19,TRBJ1-2,NA,CASSEPLGGNYGYTF,TGTGCCAGTAGTGAACCTTTGGGAGGGAACTATGGCTACACCTTC
TRBD2,TRBV9,TRBJ2-3,NA,CASSPDQAGGVTDTQYF,TGTGCCAGCAGCCCAGACCAAGCGGGGGGGGTCACAGATACGCAGTATTTT